Listed below are T cell receptor beta chains from one sample, sequenced in a study of CD8+ T cells in alopecia areata. TCRdb's copy holds only in-frame clones and misses some; the assay was immunoSEQ multiplex PCR. The table records more than 100,000 clones, 50% to 55% of them present only once. The sequencing used CD4+ T cells sorted from blood, collected at week 4, from a patient treated with tofacitinib. The receptor set was obtained from a human donor with alopecia areata. Each CDR3 is given with its conserved first and last residue. The order of the fields is D gene, V gene, J gene, clone size, CDR3 DNA, CDR3 protein. A D gene is named only where the DNA matches it firmly. A clone size is listed for some rows: how often the clone was seen (once, few, many), or a class if it is expanded.

.,TRBV14,TRBJ2-3,.,TGTGCCAGCAGCCAAGGGGGCGCATATGCGCAGTATTTT,CASSQGGAYAQYF
TRBD2,TRBV29-1,TRBJ2-1,few,TGCAGCGTTGAAAGACTAGCGAATAGGAATGAGCAGTTCTTC,CSVERLANRNEQFF
.,TRBV7-9,TRBJ2-5,few,TGTGCCAGCAGCTTTAACAGGGAAGAGACCCAGTACTTC,CASSFNREETQYF
.,TRBV7-9,TRBJ1-1,.,TGTGCCAGCAGCCCCGAGCCCTGGAGAAACACTGAAGCTTTCTTT,CASSPEPWRNTEAFF
.,TRBV30,TRBJ2-7,few,TGTGCCTGGAGTGTGGCGGACTACTACGAGCAGTACTTC,CAWSVADYYEQYF
.,TRBV4-2,TRBJ1-4,.,TGTGCCAGCAGCCAAGATGTTCTCCCAGGGCGCGGTGAAAAACTGTTTTTT,CASSQDVLPGRGEKLFF
.,TRBV7-8,TRBJ1-5,few,TGTGCCAGCAGCCTACGCTACGGGAATCAGCCCCAGCATTTT,CASSLRYGNQPQHF
.,TRBV30,TRBJ2-7,.,TGTGCCTGGAGAAACAGGGCGAGCTCCTACGAGCAGTACTTC,CAWRNRASSYEQYF
TRBD2,TRBV29-1,TRBJ2-2,.,TGCAGCGTCGCTTCCGGGACTAGCGGAATCACCGGGGAGCTGTTTTTT,CSVASGTSGITGELFF
.,TRBV4-1,TRBJ1-2,.,TGCGCCAGCAGCCAAGATCGCGGCAACTATGGCTACACCTTC,CASSQDRGNYGYTF
TRBD1,TRBV5-1,TRBJ2-4,few,TGCGCCAGCAGCCAGATGGGACAGGAGCAAAACATTCAGTACTTC,CASSQMGQEQNIQYF
TRBD1,TRBV6-1,TRBJ1-2,.,TGTGCCAGCAGTGTTCAGGGGGCGTATAATTGGCGTGTAAATGGCTACACCTTC,CASSVQGAYNWRVNGYTF
.,TRBV5-1,TRBJ2-1,.,TGCGCCAGCAGCTTGACGAGACCCCCTGGGGAGAATGAGCAGTTCTTC,CASSLTRPPGENEQFF
.,TRBV29-1,TRBJ1-1,.,TGCAGCGTTGAAATGGGGCAGCAGAACACTGAAGCTTTCTTT,CSVEMGQQNTEAFF
.,TRBV6-5,TRBJ1-2,.,TGTGCCAGCACTTCCGCTGGGGCAAGCTATGGCTACACCTTC,CASTSAGASYGYTF
.,TRBV7-2,TRBJ2-1,.,TGTGCCAGCAGCCTACCGCGGGGCAATGAGCAGTTCTTC,CASSLPRGNEQFF
.,TRBV5-1,TRBJ2-3,.,TGCGCCAGCAGCTTGGGACTAGTATCTCGCCGCACAGATACGCAGTATTTT,CASSLGLVSRRTDTQYF
TRBD1,TRBV18,TRBJ1-2,.,TGTGCCAGCTCAAGACAGGGGTACTATGGCTACACCTTC,CASSRQGYYGYTF
.,TRBV29-1,TRBJ1-1,.,TGCAGCGTTGAAGATGCCAGGGCGAACACTGAAGCTTTCTTT,CSVEDARANTEAFF
.,TRBV7-9,TRBJ1-5,few,TGTGCCAGCAGCTCCGATACAGGGTTTCGTCAGCCCCAGCATTTT,CASSSDTGFRQPQHF
.,TRBV30,TRBJ1-2,.,TGTGCCTCCGCAACCATTTCGCCTGGCTACACCTTC,CASATISPGYTF
TRBD2,TRBV5-1,TRBJ2-7,.,TGCGCCAGCAGCCGGACTAGCGGCCCCTACGAGCAGTACTTC,CASSRTSGPYEQYF
TRBD1,TRBV29-1,TRBJ2-3,.,TGCAGCGTTGGACAGGGGTTAACTAGCACAGATACGCAGTATTTT,CSVGQGLTSTDTQYF
TRBD1,TRBV2,TRBJ1-6,.,TGTGCCAGCAGTCCCACGGGACAGGGGAATTCACCCCTCCACTTT,CASSPTGQGNSPLHF
.,TRBV30,TRBJ1-2,.,TGTGCCTGGAGCTTCACATCTTTCTATGGCTACACCTTC,CAWSFTSFYGYTF
TRBD2,TRBV29-1,TRBJ2-3,.,TGCAGCGTCAGGACTAGCGGGACCGATGCGCAGTATTTT,CSVRTSGTDAQYF
.,TRBV5-1,TRBJ1-5,.,TGCGCCAGCAGTCAGGAAGACCCTCTTTATCAGCCCCAGCATTTT,CASSQEDPLYQPQHF
TRBD1,TRBV29-1,TRBJ2-3,few,TGCAGCTCAGCTCGGACAGGGGGCAACACAGATACGCAGTATTTT,CSSARTGGNTDTQYF
TRBD2,TRBV5-1,TRBJ2-3,few,TGCGCCAGCAATAAGCTAGCGGCTAGCACAGATACGCAGTATTTT,CASNKLAASTDTQYF
.,TRBV29-1,TRBJ2-7,few,TGCAGCGTTGAAAGCAGGGGCGACGAGCAGTACTTC,CSVESRGDEQYF
TRBD1,TRBV29-1,TRBJ1-1,few,TGCAGCGTGGTGAGGAGGGGGCGCCGAGTCACTGAAGCTTTCTTT,CSVVRRGRRVTEAFF
.,TRBV29-1,TRBJ2-7,.,TGCAGCGTTGTCGAGGGTTCCTCCTACGAGCAGTGCTTC,CSVVEGSSYEQCF
.,TRBV14,TRBJ2-3,.,TGTGCCAGCAGCCAAGCGGGGCACACAGATACGCAGTATTTT,CASSQAGHTDTQYF
TRBD2,TRBV7-2,TRBJ2-3,.,TGTGCCAGCAGCCTCCGACTAGCGGGGGCAGATACGCAGTATTTT,CASSLRLAGADTQYF
.,TRBV30,TRBJ1-5,few,TGTGCCTGGAGTGTATCCGGTCTAAAGCCCCAGCATTTT,CAWSVSGLKPQHF
TRBD2,TRBV19,TRBJ2-7,.,TGTGCCAGTAGTAGCACTAGCGGAGGCTACGAGCAGTACTTC,CASSSTSGGYEQYF
TRBD1,TRBV29-1,TRBJ2-5,few,TGCAGCGTTGTCGCAGGGGGCAACTTCACCCGGACCCAGTACTTC,CSVVAGGNFTRTQYF
TRBD1,TRBV7-2,TRBJ2-7,.,TGTGCCAGCAGCAGGGGACAGGGGCTCTACGAGCAGTACTTC,CASSRGQGLYEQYF
TRBD1,TRBV29-1,TRBJ2-2,.,TGCAGCGTTAAACCGGGACAGGGGGCGACCGGGGAGCTGTTTTTT,CSVKPGQGATGELFF
TRBD1,TRBV29-1,TRBJ1-2,.,TGCAGCGTTGAGTCTGGGACAGGGGGCTATGGCTACACCTTC,CSVESGTGGYGYTF
.,TRBV2,TRBJ2-3,.,TGTGCCAGCAGTGGCAGGAGGGTTCGAGATACGCAGTATTTT,CASSGRRVRDTQYF
TRBD2,TRBV4-1,TRBJ2-5,.,TGCGCCAGCAGCCAAACGGGACTAGCTATGGGAGAGACCCAGTACTTC,CASSQTGLAMGETQYF
TRBD1,TRBV11-2,TRBJ2-7,.,TGTGCCAGCACCCTCCGGGACAGCTCCTACGAGCAGTACTTC,CASTLRDSSYEQYF
.,TRBV14,TRBJ2-2,.,TGTGCCAGCAGCCTAATTGGGACGGCGAACACCGGGGAGCTGTTTTTT,CASSLIGTANTGELFF
.,TRBV7-3,TRBJ1-4,.,TGTGCCAGCAGCATACAGGGACTTGCTAATGAAAAACTGTTTTTT,CASSIQGLANEKLFF
TRBD1,TRBV30,TRBJ1-2,few,TGTGCCTGGAGTGTAACAGGGGGATTCTTTGGCTACACCTTC,CAWSVTGGFFGYTF
TRBD1,TRBV27,TRBJ2-2,.,TGTGCCAGCAGGATTACAGGGGAGTTCACCGGGGAGCTGTTTTTT,CASRITGEFTGELFF
.,TRBV19,TRBJ1-5,.,TGTGCCAGTAGTGTACTAGGTTCTGGTCAGCCCCAGCATTTT,CASSVLGSGQPQHF
.,TRBV30,TRBJ2-2,once,TGTGCCTGGAGTGCCTGGAGGGGGCCATCGAACACCGGGGAGCTGTTTTTT,CAWSAWRGPSNTGELFF
TRBD1,TRBV30,TRBJ2-3,.,TGTGCCTGGAAAAAGACAGGGAGCGCAGATACGCAGTATTTT,CAWKKTGSADTQYF
TRBD1,TRBV25-1,TRBJ2-5,once,TGTGCCAGCACCGGGACAGGGGTTGGAGAGACCCAGTACTTC,CASTGTGVGETQYF
.,TRBV9,TRBJ2-1,.,TGTGCCAGCAGCGTAGGGACTACACCGCTTGAGCAGTTCTTC,CASSVGTTPLEQFF